Shown below are 17 T cell receptor beta chains from a single sample sequenced in a study of beta chain features in type 1 diabetes. Overall study findings and caveats: There was a moderate but significant shortening of TCRB CDR3s in all four CD4+ subsets of Type 1 diabetes patients.

Of the isolated RNA, all was reverse transcribed, and so the sequenced material was expressed TCRB transcripts. TCRdb keeps only in-frame clones here, not all; method: immunoSEQ multiplex PCR. Of about 240,000 clones listed, approximately 15% are singletons. Their target antigens are unknown. The material sequenced was naive CD4+ T cells from blood. The receptors were sampled from a man aged 30 to 45 with type 1 diabetes.

This clone was observed a handful of times. The rearrangement joins TRBV11-2 to TRBJ2-7; TRBD1 agrees at 9 bases. Trimming removed 6 bases from V and 3 bases from J; junction bases left unmatched: 9. CDR3 length: 15 amino acids. CDR1 is SGHAT, CDR2 FQNNGV, per germline. The CDR3 region is CASSLQTGGRYEQYF. In DNA form, the CDR3 reads TGTGCCAGCAGTTTACAGACAGGGGGACGCTACGAGCAGTACTTC.

This clone was seen a few times. This chain joins TRBV7-2 and TRBJ2-5, with TRBD2 identical over 7 bases. J gave up 2 bases and V 2 bases, and 5 bases lay outside the gene matches. Germline V gene lookup returns CDR1 SGHTA and CDR2 FQGNSA. The CDR3 sequence is 15 residues long. The CDR3 loop is CASSLMSSGQETQYF. In DNA form, the CDR3 reads TGTGCCAGCAGCTTAATGAGTAGCGGGCAAGAGACCCAGTACTTC.

This sequence joins TRBV25-1 and TRBJ2-3; D unclear. The CDR3 length is 11 residues. V dropped 6 bases and J dropped 3 bases, with 4 bases sitting between them. Germline-derived CDR1 and CDR2 are MGHDK and SYGVNS. The CDR3 DNA reads TGTGCCAGCAGATCTACAGATACGCAGTATTTT. Amino acids: CASRSTDTQYF.

This chain connects TRBV9 to TRBJ2-3, with TRBD1 as a possible D gene (6 bases). V lost 5 bases, J lost 4 bases, and 11 bases lay in between. Per germline, CDR1 SGDLS and CDR2 YYNGEE. This CDR3 is 13 amino acids long. The CDR3 protein is CASRETGSDTQYF. The DNA for the CDR3 is TGTGCCAGCAGGGAAACAGGGTCAGATACGCAGTATTTT.

This clone was found a few times. The chain combines TRBV7-9 with TRBJ2-1, with D maybe TRBD1 (6 bases). The germline gives CDR1 SEHNR, CDR2 FQNEAQ (reference sequence). V shed 0 bases and J shed 7 bases, with 10 bases lying between them. The CDR3 sequence is 14 residues long. The CDR3 DNA sequence: TGTGCCAGCAGCTTAGCGCACAGGGAAAATGAGCAGTTCTTC. As protein: CASSLAHRENEQFF.

The V and J genes are TRBV11-3 and TRBJ1-2; D uncertain. The CDR3 has 13 amino acids. Germline V gene lookup returns CDR1 SGHNT and CDR2 YENEEA. Trimming took off 3 bases at V and 2 bases at J, with 7 bases between the two ends. The CDR3 spells CASSLGSNYGYTF. The DNA for the CDR3 is TGTGCCAGCAGCTTGGGCTCCAACTATGGCTACACCTTC. Looking up the rest from reference TRBV11-3 and TRBJ1-2 gives the full variable domain: EAGVVQSPRYKIIEKKQPVAFWCNPISGHNTLYWYLQNLGQGPELLIRYENEEAVDDSQLPKDRFSAERLKGVDSTLKIQPAELGDSAVYLCASSLGSNYGYTFGSGTRLTVV.

The chain combines TRBV25-1 with TRBJ2-3, with TRBD1 matching 8 bases. The CDR3 covers 14 residues. V was clipped by 6 bases and J by 6 bases; unmatched bases: 8. CDR1 MGHDK and CDR2 SYGVNS come from the germline V gene. Written as DNA, the CDR3 is TGTGCCAGCAGCCAAAGGACAGGGTTGGATACGCAGTATTTT. It specifies CASSQRTGLDTQYF.

The rearrangement uses TRBV6-5 and TRBJ1-2, with TRBD1 matching 11 bases. V was clipped by 4 bases and J by 2 bases; unmatched bases: 3. Looked up from germline, CDR1 is MNHEY and CDR2 is SVGAGI. The CDR3 spans 15 residues. The CDR3 here is CASSSDRGPNYGYTF. The DNA for the CDR3 is TGTGCCAGCAGTTCGGACAGGGGGCCCAACTATGGCTACACCTTC.

CDR3 in DNA: TGTGCCAGCTCCCAGGGGACGTCTGGAAACACCATATATTTT. It translates to CASSQGTSGNTIYF. J is TRBJ1-3 and V is TRBV18; D is possibly TRBD1 (6 bases). V was pared by 6 bases and J by 1 base, with 10 bases between. Germline CDR1 KGHSH, CDR2 LQKENI. The CDR3 runs to 14 residues.

The gene calls are TRBV9 and TRBJ2-5; 10 bases match TRBD1. This CDR3 comprises 16 residues. The V and J ends lost 3 bases and 4 bases, in that order; junction bases with no gene match: 9. Germline V gives CDR1 SGDLS, CDR2 YYNGEE. CDR3 coding DNA: TGTGCCAGCAGCGCCCGGGACAGGGGTCTAATAGAGACCCAGTACTTC. It codes for CASSARDRGLIETQYF. Complete variable domain (other parts from reference TRBV9 and TRBJ2-5): DSGVTQTPKHLITATGQRVTLRCSPRSGDLSVYWYQQSLDQGLQFLIQYYNGEERAKGNILERFSAQQFPDLHSELNLSSLELGDSALYFCASSARDRGLIETQYFGPGTRLLVL.

The V and J genes are TRBV29-1 and TRBJ1-1; the match to TRBD1 covers 9 bases. Germline trimming cut 1 base from V and 4 bases from J; bases unmatched to any gene: 4. CDR1 and CDR2 from the germline V gene are SQVTM and ANQGSEA. The CDR3 has 14 residues. The CDR3 nucleotides are TGCAGCGTTGAAGGTTCGACAGGGGGCACTGAAGCTTTCTTT. Its translation: CSVEGSTGGTEAFF.

J is TRBJ1-1 and V is TRBV11-2; D is perhaps TRBD1 (6 bases). CDR3 length: 12 residues. V was trimmed by 11 bases and J by 4 bases, leaving 14 bases between them. CDR1 and CDR2 (germline): SGHAT, FQNNGV. The CDR3 region has the DNA TGTGCCGCGGCAGGGGTTGGCACTGAAGCTTTCTTT. Translated: CAAAGVGTEAFF.

This clone showed up just a few times. The chain is built from TRBV4-1 and TRBJ2-1, with a possible D match to TRBD2 (6 bases). CDR3 length equals 16 residues. V lost 0 bases, J lost 0 bases, and 9 bases lay in between. CDR1 and CDR2 from the germline V gene are MGHRA and YSYEKL. Written as DNA, the CDR3 is TGCGCCAGCAGCCAAGATCAGACTAGCTCCTACAATGAGCAGTTCTTC. This encodes CASSQDQTSSYNEQFF.

This rearrangement joins TRBV18 to TRBJ1-4; no reliable D call. Trimming took 4 bases from V and 3 from J, leaving 6 bases between them. This CDR3 has 13 residues. Germline CDR1 KGHSH, CDR2 LQKENI. CDR3 DNA: TGTGCCAGCTCACGGGAGGCTAATGAAAAACTGTTTTTT. Protein: CASSREANEKLFF.

This clone has more than one count but fewer than ten. The CDR3 region is CASSTGDSNTEAFF. In DNA, the CDR3 is TGTGCCAGCAGCACAGGGGACAGTAACACTGAAGCTTTCTTT. The chain carries TRBV9 and TRBJ1-1; TRBD1 matches 7 bases. There are 14 residues in the CDR3. Germline values: CDR1 SGDLS, CDR2 YYNGEE. V lost 4 bases, J lost 2 bases, and 5 bases stayed unmatched. Together with reference TRBV9 and TRBJ1-1, the CDR3 gives the full variable domain: DSGVTQTPKHLITATGQRVTLRCSPRSGDLSVYWYQQSLDQGLQFLIQYYNGEERAKGNILERFSAQQFPDLHSELNLSSLELGDSALYFCASSTGDSNTEAFFGQGTRLTVV.

A few counts support this clone. The J gene is TRBJ2-3, the V gene TRBV5-1, with D tentatively TRBD1 (6 bases). Germline CDR1 is SGHRS and CDR2 is YFSETQ. CDR3 size: 14 residues. Trimming pared 5 bases from V and 2 bases from J, leaving 12 bases between. This CDR3 reads CASRGAAPTDTQYF. The CDR3, as DNA: TGCGCCAGCAGGGGGGCGGCACCCACAGATACGCAGTATTTT.

This chain links TRBV7-2 with TRBJ1-5; 9 positions agree with TRBD1. CDR1 and CDR2 (germline): SGHTA, FQGNSA. The CDR3 sequence is 15 residues long. The V gene end was trimmed by 4 bases and the J gene end by 7 bases; junction bases not matched to a gene: 8. As DNA, the CDR3 is TGTGCCAGCAGCTCTACAGGGGGCAATGGCCAGCCCCAGCATTTT. It yields the protein CASSSTGGNGQPQHF. The complete variable domain, with remaining parts taken from reference TRBV7-2 and TRBJ1-5, reads GAGVSQSPSNKVTEKGKDVELRCDPISGHTALYWYRQSLGQGLEFLIYFQGNSAPDKSGLPSDRFSAERTGGSVSTLTIQRTQQEDSAVYLCASSSTGGNGQPQHFGDGTRLSIL.